This T cell receptor beta chain was sequenced during a study of blood T cell repertoires in COVID-19. Germline V gene sequence: CDR1 KGHSH, CDR2 LQKENI. This CDR3 region has 16 residues. Trimming pared 3 bases from V and 1 base from J, leaving 15 bases between. Sequenced by immunoSEQ multiplex PCR; TCRdb stores in-frame clones only, minus some. Here the sample spans about 280,000 clones, 80% to 90% being singletons. The specimen sequenced was peripheral blood. This receptor was obtained from a woman aged 45-59 years who had recovered from COVID-19. The genes are TRBV18 and TRBJ1-1; D gene uncertain. CDR3 residues: CASSPSGRPGNTEAFF. CDR3 coding DNA: TGTGCCAGCTCACCCTCAGGCCGCCCAGGGAACACTGAAGCTTTCTTT. Using reference TRBV18 and TRBJ1-1 for the parts outside the CDR3, the full variable domain is NAGVMQNPRHLVRRRGQEARLRCSPMKGHSHVYWYRQLPEEGLKFMVYLQKENIIDESGMPKERFSAEFPKEGPSILRIQQVVRGDSAAYFCASSPSGRPGNTEAFFGQGTRLTVV.